These 14 T cell receptor beta chains share one sample of origin, sequenced in a study of human T cells and chemical hapten exposure. Time point defined: patch test 1, 2 weeks after DPC sensitization. Stated treatment: therapeutic diphenylcyclopropenone sensitization with weekly scalp DPC. One entry per CDR3 protein results from TCRdb running MiXCR on the RACE reads. The sample has around 150,000 distinct CDR3 sequences, about 14% seen once. Sample: whole blood, taken in connection with sensitization to the hapten diphenylcyclopropenone (DPC). Receptors were obtained from a woman aged 30 to 39 with alopecia areata. Some clones in this sample may be carry-over from other donors' samples.

The chain combines TRBV28 with TRBJ2-7; TRBD1 is a possible D gene (6 bases). The CDR3 extends over 14 amino acids. The germline CDR1 and CDR2 sequences are MDHEN and SYDVKM. V lost 5 bases to trimming and J lost 7 bases, with 18 bases between them. The DNA for the CDR3 is TGTGCCAGCAGTCTGCATAAAGGGGGTGGTGAGCAGTACTTC. As protein: CASSLHKGGGEQYF.

This clonotype was found many times. The chain uses TRBV9 and TRBJ2-3; D remains ambiguous. In germline, CDR1 is SGDLS, CDR2 YYNGEE. V dropped 3 bases and J dropped 0 bases, with 8 bases sitting between them. This CDR3 has 14 amino acids. The CDR3 sequence: CASSARTSTDTQYF. CDR3 nucleotides: TGTGCCAGCAGCGCTAGAACTAGCACAGATACGCAGTATTTT.

This sequence joins TRBV7-2 and TRBJ2-7; 8 bases map to TRBD1. V dropped 8 bases and J dropped 2; count of bases not matched to a gene: 2. Germline V gene data show CDR1 as SGHTA and CDR2 as FQGNSA. The CDR3 has 12 amino acids. This CDR3 reads CASSQGAYEQYF. CDR3 in DNA: TGTGCCAGCTCACAGGGGGCCTACGAGCAGTACTTC.

The J gene is TRBJ2-1, the V gene TRBV3-1; unclear D gene. V was clipped by 8 bases and J by 0 bases, with 11 bases between them. CDR3 length: 14 residues. Germline loops: CDR1 LGHDT, CDR2 YNNKEL (reference sequence). In DNA form, the CDR3 reads TGTGCCAGCCACAGTTCCGGCTCCTACAATGAGCAGTTCTTC. Protein: CASHSSGSYNEQFF.

This clonotype was counted ten times or more. The V and J genes are TRBV6-5 and TRBJ1-2; weak D call: TRBD1 (5 bases). The CDR3 is 15 amino acids. V lost 5 bases and J lost 2, with 15 bases in between. CDR1 and CDR2 from the germline V gene are MNHEY and SVGAGI. In DNA form, the CDR3 reads TGTGCCAGCAGTATTGGACAAGGGGTGAACTATGGCTACACCTTC. This encodes CASSIGQGVNYGYTF.

The chain recombines TRBV10-3 with TRBJ2-2; a weak D match, TRBD1 (5 bases). There are 19 residues in the CDR3. Germline lookup yields CDR1 ENHRY and CDR2 SYGVKD. With 4 bases removed from V and 4 bases from J, the gap between germline ends came to 25 bases. CDR3 in DNA: TGTGCCATCAGTGTACGGCCCCTCCTACAGGCCATGGCCACCGGGGAGCTGTTTTTT. Its protein is CAISVRPLLQAMATGELFF.

The rearrangement joins TRBV6-2 or TRBV6-3 to TRBJ2-1, with TRBD1 matching 8 bases. This CDR3 is 14 amino acids long. Germline CDR1 and CDR2: MNHEY and SVGEGT. Losses at the gene ends were 6 bases for V and 8 bases for J; bases not matched to a gene: 9. The CDR3 here is CASRATGAVDEQFF. Here the CDR3 DNA reads TGTGCCAGCAGGGCGACAGGGGCGGTTGATGAGCAGTTCTTC.

This sequence joins TRBV19 and TRBJ2-1; unclear D gene. The germline gives CDR1 LNHDA, CDR2 SQIVND (reference sequence). CDR3 length: 13 residues. The CDR3 nucleotides are TGTACCACCCAACCTAGAGTCCACAATGAGCAGTTCTTC. Translated, it gives CTTQPRVHNEQFF.

The rearrangement joins TRBV6-5 to TRBJ2-3; the D is unclear. The V end was cut by 1 base, the J end by 8 bases, with 4 bases between. In germline, CDR1 is MNHEY, CDR2 SVGAGI. The CDR3 covers 11 residues. The CDR3 here is CASSYLATQYF. CDR3 in DNA: TGTGCCAGCAGTTACTTAGCTACGCAGTATTTT.

The sample holds many counts of this clonotype. This chain's CDR3 is CASTGRDYSYEQYF. In DNA, the CDR3 is TGTGCCAGCACCGGACGGGACTATTCCTACGAGCAGTACTTC. This chain links TRBV7-9 with TRBJ2-7; TRBD2 matches 7 bases. This CDR3 region has 14 residues. Germline V gene data show CDR1 as SEHNR and CDR2 as FQNEAQ (reference sequence). V gave up 7 bases and J gave up 1 base; unmatched junction bases: 7.

Ten or more counts support this clonotype. This chain links TRBV29-1 with TRBJ2-1; D gene unclear. CDR3 length: 13 residues. The germline V and J ends were trimmed by 4 bases and 7 bases, with 14 bases remaining between them. Germline CDR1 reads SQVTM; CDR2 reads ANQGSEA. The CDR3, as DNA: TGCAGCGTTGCCGTCTCACGCTATAATGAGCAGTTCTTC. It translates to CSVAVSRYNEQFF.

This clonotype has more than one count but fewer than ten. The chain employs TRBV6-6 and TRBJ2-2, with a tentative D call TRBD1 (6 bases). Germline V gives CDR1 MNHNY, CDR2 SVGAGI (reference sequence). The V end was cut by 2 bases, the J end by 2 bases, with 12 bases between. The CDR3 covers 16 residues. CDR3 sequence: CASSYLGHTNTGELFF. The CDR3 DNA is TGTGCCAGCAGTTACCTGGGACATACAAACACCGGGGAGCTGTTTTTT.

The rearrangement joins TRBV11-2 to TRBJ2-1; possible D gene TRBD1, 6 bases. The germline CDR1 and CDR2 sequences are SGHAT and FQNNGV. With 4 bases removed from V and 5 bases from J, the gap between germline ends came to 15 bases. CDR3 length equals 15 residues. CDR3 sequence reads: CASSSGAGTHNEQFF. The DNA for the CDR3 is TGTGCCAGCAGCTCAGGGGCCGGGACACACAATGAGCAGTTCTTC.

This clonotype came up a few times. This sequence joins TRBV7-9 and TRBJ1-6, with TRBD1 identical over 9 bases. Per the germline V gene, CDR1 is SEHNR and CDR2 is FQNEAQ (reference sequence). V lost 2 bases, J lost 8 bases, and 4 bases stayed unmatched. The CDR3 spans 15 residues. The CDR3 protein is CASSLHGQGYSPLHF. The CDR3 region has the DNA TGTGCCAGCAGCTTACACGGACAGGGGTATTCACCCCTCCACTTT.